What follows is one TCR beta chain and its context. This PCR relied on a set of 60 Vbeta primers and 13 Jbeta primers. Assay used: immunoSEQ multiplex PCR; TCRdb lists only in-frame clones, some missing. This sample has roughly 120,000 clones; about 75% occur once, and the top ten carry 2.9%. This entry comes from a study of cytomegalovirus exposure and HLA in healthy donors. V lost 1 base and J lost 2; bases outside the gene matches: 2. Germline lookup yields CDR1 SGHVS and CDR2 FQNEAQ. This CDR3 comprises 16 residues. Sequenced sample: PBMCs. The chain uses TRBV7-8 and TRBJ2-5, with 12 positions matching TRBD2. This TCR derives from a woman aged 40 to 49 in good health and CMV-seropositive. The DNA of the CDR3 is TGTGCCAGCAGCTTAGTACTAGCGGGGGGACAAGAGACCCAGTACTTC. Its translation: CASSLVLAGGQETQYF.